This T cell receptor beta chain was profiled in a study of T cells in Graves' hyperthyroidism and ophthalmopathy. RNA transcripts were the template for amplifying TCR beta CDR3 regions. Researchers ran a first-round RT-PCR on the TCR CDR3 using the HTBI primer set. Each CDR3 protein is one row after TCRdb ran MiXCR on the multiplex PCR reads. The sample records 400,000 to 600,000 distinct CDR3 sequences, around 20% being singletons. The CDR3 is made up of 17 amino acids. Trimming took off 8 bases at V and 4 bases at J, with 27 bases between the two ends. Germline loops: CDR1 MNHEY, CDR2 SMNVEV (reference sequence).

The TCR originated in a man younger than 30 with Graves' hyperthyroidism. The chain uses TRBV27 and TRBJ2-7, with D possibly TRBD2 on 5 matching bases. The specimen was blood. The CDR3, as DNA: TGTGCCAGCCACACTATTTCTAGTAGCGAAGGCCGGTACGAGCAGTACTTC. Protein product: CASHTISSSEGRYEQYF.